This TCR beta chain was found in a study of kidney transplant recipient with SARS-CoV-2 infection. From the reads, TCRdb called clonotypes with MiXCR, one entry per CDR3 protein. The sample lists 200,000 to 250,000 distinct CDR3 sequences, roughly 26% occurring once. The CDR3 extends over 17 amino acids. V lost 4 bases to trimming and J lost 5 bases, with 23 bases between them. Per germline, CDR1 LGHDT and CDR2 YNNKEL (reference sequence). In the case of this clonotype: Possible read error: a much larger clone is one base away.

The source material was a blood sample, sampled at baseline and between days 110 and 120 from a kidney transplant recipient. This receptor was identified in a young adult male patient who had COVID-19 and was a kidney transplant recipient. Some T cells may trace back to the graft donor. The gene calls are TRBV3-1 and TRBJ2-5; D gene unclear. The CDR3 DNA reads as TGTGCCAGCAGCCGAAACGTTCCCACTTCTTTCTCTGAGACCCAGTACTTC. Protein: CASSRNVPTSFSETQYF.